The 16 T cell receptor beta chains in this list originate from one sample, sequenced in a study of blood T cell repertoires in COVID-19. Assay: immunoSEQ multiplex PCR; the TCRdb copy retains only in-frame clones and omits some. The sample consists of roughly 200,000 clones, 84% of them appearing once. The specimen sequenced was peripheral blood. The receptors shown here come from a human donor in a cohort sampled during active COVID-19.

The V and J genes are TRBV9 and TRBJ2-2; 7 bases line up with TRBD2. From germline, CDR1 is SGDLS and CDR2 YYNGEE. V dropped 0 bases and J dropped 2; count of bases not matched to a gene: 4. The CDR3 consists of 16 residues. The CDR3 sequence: CASSVAGGGNTGELFF. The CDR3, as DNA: TGTGCCAGCAGCGTAGCTGGGGGGGGAAACACCGGGGAGCTGTTTTTT. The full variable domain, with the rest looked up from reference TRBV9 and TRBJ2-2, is DSGVTQTPKHLITATGQRVTLRCSPRSGDLSVYWYQQSLDQGLQFLIQYYNGEERAKGNILERFSAQQFPDLHSELNLSSLELGDSALYFCASSVAGGGNTGELFFGEGSRLTVL.

The CDR3 here is CAWSVLNEQFF. The CDR3 DNA follows: TGTGCCTGGAGTGTCCTCAATGAGCAGTTCTTC. The chain recombines TRBV30 with TRBJ2-1, with unresolved D. Trimming took 0 bases from V and 6 from J, leaving 3 bases between them. The CDR3 consists of 11 residues. The V gene's germline CDR1 is GTSNPN and CDR2 SVGIG (reference sequence).

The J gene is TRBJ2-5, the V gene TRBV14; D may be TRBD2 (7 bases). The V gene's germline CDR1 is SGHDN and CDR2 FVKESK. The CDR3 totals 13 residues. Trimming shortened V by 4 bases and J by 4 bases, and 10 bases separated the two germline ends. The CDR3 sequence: CASSRGGLETQYF. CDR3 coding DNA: TGTGCCAGCAGCCGGGGGGGGCTAGAGACCCAGTACTTC.

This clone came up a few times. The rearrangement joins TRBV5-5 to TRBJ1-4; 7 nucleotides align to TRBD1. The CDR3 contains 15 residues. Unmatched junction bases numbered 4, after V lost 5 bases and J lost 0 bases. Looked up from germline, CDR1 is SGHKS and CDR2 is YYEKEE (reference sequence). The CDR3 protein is CASRTGPATNEKLFF. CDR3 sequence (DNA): TGTGCCAGCAGGACAGGGCCAGCAACTAATGAAAAACTGTTTTTT.

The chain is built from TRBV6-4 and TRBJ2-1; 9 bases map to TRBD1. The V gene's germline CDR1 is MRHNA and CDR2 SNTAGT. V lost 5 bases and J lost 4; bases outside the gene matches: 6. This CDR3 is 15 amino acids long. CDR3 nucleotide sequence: TGTGCCAGCAGTACCGGGACAGGGAGGTACAATGAGCAGTTCTTC. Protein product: CASSTGTGRYNEQFF.

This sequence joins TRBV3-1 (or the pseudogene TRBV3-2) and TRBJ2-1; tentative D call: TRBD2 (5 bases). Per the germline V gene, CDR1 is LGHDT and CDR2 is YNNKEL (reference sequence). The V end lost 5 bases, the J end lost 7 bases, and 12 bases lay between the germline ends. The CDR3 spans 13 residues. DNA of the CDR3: TGTGCCAGCAGCAGAGACTTAGCGAATGAGCAGTTCTTC. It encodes CASSRDLANEQFF.

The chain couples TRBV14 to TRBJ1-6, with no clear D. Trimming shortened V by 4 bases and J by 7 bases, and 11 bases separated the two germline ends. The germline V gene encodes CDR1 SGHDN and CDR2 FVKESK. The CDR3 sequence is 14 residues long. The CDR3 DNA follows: TGTGCCAGCAGCCCTCGAGTGAAGAATTCACCCCTCCACTTT. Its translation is CASSPRVKNSPLHF.

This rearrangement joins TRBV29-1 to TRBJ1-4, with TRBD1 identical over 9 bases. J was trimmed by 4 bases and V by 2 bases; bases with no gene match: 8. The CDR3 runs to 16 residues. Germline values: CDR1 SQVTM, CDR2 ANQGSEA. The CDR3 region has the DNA TGCAGCGTTGAATTTGTGGGACAGGGTCTTAATGAAAAACTGTTTTTT. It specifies CSVEFVGQGLNEKLFF.

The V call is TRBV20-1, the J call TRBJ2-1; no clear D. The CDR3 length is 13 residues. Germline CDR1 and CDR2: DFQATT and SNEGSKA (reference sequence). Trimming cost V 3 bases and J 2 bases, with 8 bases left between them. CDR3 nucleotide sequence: TGCAGTGCTAGTGTCGGTACCTACAATGAGCAGTTCTTC. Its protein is CSASVGTYNEQFF.

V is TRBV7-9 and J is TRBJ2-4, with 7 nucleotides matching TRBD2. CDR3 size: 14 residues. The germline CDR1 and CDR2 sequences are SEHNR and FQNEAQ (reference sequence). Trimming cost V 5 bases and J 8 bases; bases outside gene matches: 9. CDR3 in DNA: TGTGCCAGCAGCCTCATGGAGCGGGGTGACATTCAGTACTTC. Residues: CASSLMERGDIQYF.

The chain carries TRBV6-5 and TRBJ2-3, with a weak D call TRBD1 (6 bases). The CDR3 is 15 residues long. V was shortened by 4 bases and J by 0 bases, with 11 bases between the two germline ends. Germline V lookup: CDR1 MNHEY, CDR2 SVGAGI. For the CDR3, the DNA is TGTGCCAGCAGTTTTACAGGGTCTAGCACAGATACGCAGTATTTT. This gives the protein CASSFTGSSTDTQYF.

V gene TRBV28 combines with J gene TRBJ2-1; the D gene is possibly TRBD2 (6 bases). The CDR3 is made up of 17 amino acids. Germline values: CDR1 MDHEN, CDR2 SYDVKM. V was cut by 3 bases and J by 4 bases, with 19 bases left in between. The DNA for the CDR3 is TGTGCCAGCAGTTTGAATGGGGCGGAGGGCCTGTACAATGAGCAGTTCTTC. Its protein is CASSLNGAEGLYNEQFF.

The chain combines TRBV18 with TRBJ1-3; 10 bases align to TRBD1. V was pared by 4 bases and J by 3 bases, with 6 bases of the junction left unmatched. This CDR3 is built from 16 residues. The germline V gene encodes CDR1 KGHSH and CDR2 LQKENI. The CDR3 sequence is CASSQPGQGLGNTIYF. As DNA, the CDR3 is TGTGCCAGCTCACAACCGGGACAGGGGCTTGGAAACACCATATATTTT.

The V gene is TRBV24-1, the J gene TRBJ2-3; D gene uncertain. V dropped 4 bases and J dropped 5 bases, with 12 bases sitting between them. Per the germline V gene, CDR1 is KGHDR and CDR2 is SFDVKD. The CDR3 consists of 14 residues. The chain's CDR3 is CATSESSRGDTQYF. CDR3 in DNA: TGTGCCACCAGTGAGAGCTCCAGAGGAGATACGCAGTATTTT.

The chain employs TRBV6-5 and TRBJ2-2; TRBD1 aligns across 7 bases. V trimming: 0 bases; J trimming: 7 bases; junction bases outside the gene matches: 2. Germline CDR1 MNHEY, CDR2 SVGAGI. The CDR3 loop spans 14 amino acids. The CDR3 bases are TGTGCCAGCAGTTACTCGACAGGGATCGGGGAGCTGTTTTTT. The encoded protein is CASSYSTGIGELFF.

Written as DNA, the CDR3 is TGTGCCAGCAGCCGTAGCGGGTTCAACGAGCAGTACTTC. Translated: CASSRSGFNEQYF. The chain links TRBV7-6 to TRBJ2-7, with 7 bases fitting TRBD2. Germline V gives CDR1 SGHVS, CDR2 FNYEAQ. Unmatched junction bases numbered 6, after V lost 5 bases and J lost 5 bases. This CDR3 has 13 amino acids.